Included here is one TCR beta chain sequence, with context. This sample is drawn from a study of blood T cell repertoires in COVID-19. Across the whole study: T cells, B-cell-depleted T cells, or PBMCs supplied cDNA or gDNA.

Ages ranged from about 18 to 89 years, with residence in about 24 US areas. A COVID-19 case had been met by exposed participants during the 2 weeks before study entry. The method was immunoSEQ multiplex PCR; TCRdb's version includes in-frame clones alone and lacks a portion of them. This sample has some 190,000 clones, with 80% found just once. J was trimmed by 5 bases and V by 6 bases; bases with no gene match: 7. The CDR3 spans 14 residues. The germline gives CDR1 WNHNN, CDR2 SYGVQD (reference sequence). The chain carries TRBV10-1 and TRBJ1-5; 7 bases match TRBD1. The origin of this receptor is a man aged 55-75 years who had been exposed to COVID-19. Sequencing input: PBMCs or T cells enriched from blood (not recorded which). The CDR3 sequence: CASSLHRGHQPQHF. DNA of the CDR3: TGCGCCAGCAGCCTGCACAGGGGACATCAGCCCCAGCATTTT.